Shown below are 31 T cell receptor beta chains from a single sample sequenced in a study of breast tumors, draining lymph nodes, adjacent tissues (TCRdb year 2016). The library was made by multiplex PCR. The sequencer was an Illumina HiSeq 2000. TCRdb itself trimmed the public reads at Q25 with fastp, ran MiXCR and retained productive beta chains. Under each unique CDR3 protein, matching rows form one entry showing the most common genes and DNA. This sample comprises 10,000 to 15,000 distinct CDR3 sequences, roughly two thirds of them detected only once. About 45% of the sample belongs to the ten largest clones. The source material was tumor-adjacent breast tissue. The receptors shown here come from a female donor with breast cancer. Some clones in this sample may be carry-over from other donors' samples.

The V call is TRBV20-1, the J call TRBJ2-7, with 8 bases identical to TRBD1. This CDR3 comprises 17 residues. Germline loops: CDR1 DFQATT, CDR2 SNEGSKA (reference sequence). J gave up 2 bases and V 0 bases, and 12 bases lay outside the gene matches. Here the CDR3 DNA reads TGCAGTGCTAGAGACCGGACAGGGTTTGGCCCCCCCTACGAGCAGTACTTC. Encoded protein: CSARDRTGFGPPYEQYF.

The chain employs TRBV7-2 and TRBJ2-1; the D is unclear. The CDR3 runs 15 residues. CDR1 SGHTA and CDR2 FQGNSA come from the germline V gene. V lost 1 base and J 3 bases, leaving 10 bases between the germline ends. CDR3 sequence (DNA): TGTGCCAGCAGCTTAGTCCGGAGAGGCTACAATGAGCAGTTCTTC. Translated: CASSLVRRGYNEQFF. Full variable domain (missing parts from reference TRBV7-2 and TRBJ2-1): GAGVSQSPSNKVTEKGKDVELRCDPISGHTALYWYRQSLGQGLEFLIYFQGNSAPDKSGLPSDRFSAERTGGSVSTLTIQRTQQEDSAVYLCASSLVRRGYNEQFFGPGTRLTVL.

The chain combines TRBV20-1 with TRBJ1-5; no firm D call. Germline CDR1 reads DFQATT; CDR2 reads SNEGSKA (reference sequence). The CDR3 length is 13 residues. V was shortened by 2 bases and J by 0 bases, with 5 bases between the two germline ends. The CDR3: CSARQYSNQPQHF. CDR3 bases: TGCAGTGCTAGACAATATAGCAATCAGCCCCAGCATTTT.

The chain combines TRBV9 with TRBJ2-1; TRBD2 agrees at 10 bases. J was trimmed by 6 bases and V by 3 bases; bases with no gene match: 6. The length of the CDR3 is 15 residues. Germline V gene lookup returns CDR1 SGDLS and CDR2 YYNGEE. The CDR3 nucleotides are TGTGCCAGCAGCGCACTAGCGGGATTGTTCAATGAGCAGTTCTTC. Translation gives CASSALAGLFNEQFF.

The chain carries TRBV19 and TRBJ1-3; possible D gene TRBD1, 5 bases. The V gene's germline CDR1 is LNHDA and CDR2 SQIVND (reference sequence). Trimming took off 3 bases at V and 0 bases at J, with 9 bases between the two ends. The CDR3 runs 15 residues. The CDR3 reads CASSMGRISGNTIYF. The CDR3 coding sequence is TGTGCCAGTAGTATGGGGCGGATCTCTGGAAACACCATATATTTT.

The chain joins TRBV13 to TRBJ1-4; no definite D call. Per germline, CDR1 PRHDT and CDR2 FYEKMQ (reference sequence). This CDR3 comprises 13 residues. The germline V and J ends were trimmed by 5 bases and 5 bases, with 9 bases remaining between them. The CDR3 sequence: CASSLGRNEKLFF. The CDR3, as DNA: TGTGCCAGCAGCCTGGGCCGCAATGAAAAACTGTTTTTT.

In the case of this clonotype: A much larger clonotype is one base distant, so this may be a read error. The chain has TRBV30 and TRBJ2-2, with 12 bases matching TRBD2. Per the germline V gene, CDR1 is GTSNPN and CDR2 is SVGIG (reference sequence). The CDR3 loop spans 17 amino acids. In nucleotides, the CDR3 is TGTACCTGGAATGGGCTAGCGGGAGGGCGGGACACCGGGGAGCTGTTTTTT. Amino acid sequence: CTWNGLAGGRDTGELFF.

J is TRBJ1-5 and V is TRBV12-3 or TRBV12-4; the D is unclear. The CDR3 is made up of 13 amino acids. Trimming cost V 4 bases and J 3 bases, with 7 bases left between them. The CDR3 DNA is TGTGCCAGCAGTTACCGGAACAATCAGCCCCAGCATTTT. Its protein is CASSYRNNQPQHF.

The V and J genes are TRBV2 and TRBJ2-5, with D unresolved. Per germline, CDR1 SNHLY and CDR2 FYNNEI. V shed 4 bases and J shed 4 bases, with 10 bases lying between them. The CDR3 sequence is 13 residues long. The CDR3 DNA reads TGTGCCAGCAGTGCCGGCGGTGGAGAGACCCAGTACTTC. Its translation is CASSAGGGETQYF. Looking up the rest from reference TRBV2 and TRBJ2-5 gives the full variable domain: EPEVTQTPSHQVTQMGQEVILRCVPISNHLYFYWYRQILGQKVEFLVSFYNNEISEKSEIFDDQFSVERPDGSNFTLKIRSTKLEDSAMYFCASSAGGGETQYFGPGTRLLVL.

The CDR3 DNA follows: TGCAGTGCTAGAGATGAGCGGATCCTGTACCAAGAGACCCAGTACTTC. Its translation is CSARDERILYQETQYF. J is TRBJ2-5 and V is TRBV20-1, with D possibly TRBD2 on 5 matching bases. The V end lost 0 bases, the J end lost 0 bases, and 14 bases lay between the germline ends. Germline-derived CDR1 and CDR2 are DFQATT and SNEGSKA (reference sequence). The CDR3 loop spans 16 amino acids.

The V call is TRBV12-3 or TRBV12-4, the J call TRBJ1-2, with a tentative D call TRBD1 (6 bases). Trimming left V 5 bases short and J 5 bases short, with 12 bases between. This CDR3 has 13 residues. This CDR3 reads CASSGGQRYGYTF. CDR3 DNA: TGTGCCAGCAGTGGAGGACAGCGTTATGGCTACACCTTC.

This clonotype was found a few times. The chain has TRBV10-1 and TRBJ1-2, with D unclear. This CDR3 has 13 amino acids. CDR1 WNHNN and CDR2 SYGVQD come from the germline V gene (reference sequence). V was clipped by 0 bases and J by 4 bases, with 6 bases between them. CDR3 bases: TGCGCCAGCAGTGAGTCGCGGGGCTATGGCTACACCTTC. Residues: CASSESRGYGYTF.

The V and J genes are TRBV5-1 and TRBJ2-3, with a tentative D call TRBD1 (6 bases). Trimming left V 0 bases short and J 0 bases short, with 8 bases between. The length of the CDR3 is 15 residues. The germline V gene encodes CDR1 SGHRS and CDR2 YFSETQ. CDR3 sequence: CASSLGQVSTDTQYF. CDR3 nucleotides: TGCGCCAGCAGCTTGGGACAGGTTAGCACAGATACGCAGTATTTT.

This clonotype was counted a few times. The chain carries TRBV20-1 and TRBJ1-2; D unresolved. Trimming removed 0 bases at V and 6 bases at J, with 11 bases between. Germline CDR1 DFQATT, CDR2 SNEGSKA (reference sequence). The CDR3 contains 13 residues. The DNA of the CDR3 is TGCAGTGCTAGAGATGAAGTAGGGAATGGCTACACCTTC. This gives the protein CSARDEVGNGYTF.

V is TRBV20-1 and J is TRBJ1-2, with D possibly matching TRBD1 (5 bases). Looked up from germline, CDR1 is DFQATT and CDR2 is SNEGSKA (reference sequence). The CDR3 extends over 13 amino acids. Trimming removed 5 bases at V and 0 bases at J, with 10 bases between. CDR3 nucleotides: TGCAGTGCTGGCAGACAGACTAACTATGGCTACACCTTC. Protein: CSAGRQTNYGYTF.

V is TRBV20-1 and J is TRBJ1-4, with a weak D call TRBD1 (5 bases). V was pared by 5 bases and J by 6 bases, with 13 bases between. The germline CDR1 and CDR2 sequences are DFQATT and SNEGSKA (reference sequence). The CDR3 sequence is 13 residues long. The CDR3: CSAGGTEYEKLFF. CDR3 DNA sequence: TGCAGTGCTGGCGGGACTGAATATGAAAAACTGTTTTTT.

The V gene is TRBV20-1, the J gene TRBJ2-3, with 12 bases identical to TRBD2. Germline CDR1 DFQATT, CDR2 SNEGSKA (reference sequence). J gave up 0 bases and V 5 bases, and 6 bases lay outside the gene matches. The CDR3 has 16 residues. CDR3 nucleotides: TGCAGTGCTCCAAGGGGGACTAGCGGGAGCACAGATACGCAGTATTTT. This gives the protein CSAPRGTSGSTDTQYF.

The sample holds many counts of this clonotype. J is TRBJ1-6 and V is TRBV7-9; D perhaps matches TRBD1 (6 bases). Germline V gene data show CDR1 as SEHNR and CDR2 as FQNEAQ (reference sequence). CDR3 length: 17 residues. V lost 3 bases and J lost 10, with 22 bases in between. CDR3 DNA: TGTGCCAGCAGCTTTCAAGACTTGTTGGGGGCGAGGTCACCCCTCCACTTT. It is translated as CASSFQDLLGARSPLHF.

This clonotype was seen ten or more times. The V and J genes are TRBV12-3 or TRBV12-4 and TRBJ2-3; 9 positions agree with TRBD2. This CDR3 is 15 amino acids long. Losses at the gene ends were 6 bases for V and 9 bases for J; bases not matched to a gene: 13. CDR3 protein: CASSPSGIGGKTQYF. The CDR3, as DNA: TGTGCCAGCAGCCCTAGCGGGATCGGCGGGAAGACGCAGTATTTT.

The V call is TRBV20-1, the J call TRBJ2-3, with 10 positions matching TRBD2. Germline CDR1 DFQATT, CDR2 SNEGSKA (reference sequence). This CDR3 is 19 amino acids long. Trimming removed 3 bases from V and 0 bases from J; junction bases left unmatched: 15. The DNA of the CDR3 is TGCAGTGCTAGGACCCCTCTAGCGGGAGAGACCATTAGCACAGATACGCAGTATTTT. Its translation is CSARTPLAGETISTDTQYF.

The rearrangement joins TRBV2 to TRBJ2-2; D is possibly TRBD1 (5 bases). V lost 7 bases, J lost 6 bases, and 6 bases lay in between. The CDR3 is 11 amino acids. From germline, CDR1 is SNHLY and CDR2 FYNNEI. In nucleotides, the CDR3 is TGTGCCAGCAAAGGGGCCGGGGAGCTGTTTTTT. Its translation is CASKGAGELFF.

The chain uses TRBV10-2 and TRBJ2-3; D remains unclear. Trimming left V 7 bases short and J 3 bases short, with 14 bases between. Germline-derived CDR1 and CDR2 are WSHSY and SAAADI. This CDR3 has 14 amino acids. The CDR3 loop is CASTSLLLTDTQYF. As DNA, the CDR3 is TGCGCCAGCACCAGCCTACTACTAACAGATACGCAGTATTTT.

This chain uses TRBV7-2 with TRBJ2-3; the match to TRBD2 covers 10 bases. There are 15 residues in the CDR3. The V gene's germline CDR1 is SGHTA and CDR2 FQGNSA. After removal of 3 bases from V and 5 bases from J, the junction contained 5 bases not matched to a gene. CDR3 sequence: CASSFLAGVVDTQYF. Written as DNA, the CDR3 is TGTGCCAGCAGCTTCCTAGCGGGAGTCGTAGATACGCAGTATTTT. Based on the CDR3 plus reference TRBV7-2 and TRBJ2-3, the full variable domain is GAGVSQSPSNKVTEKGKDVELRCDPISGHTALYWYRQSLGQGLEFLIYFQGNSAPDKSGLPSDRFSAERTGGSVSTLTIQRTQQEDSAVYLCASSFLAGVVDTQYFGPGTRLTVL.

This clonotype was counted ten times or more. The chain carries TRBV7-9 and TRBJ1-3; D remains ambiguous. The CDR3 has 15 amino acids. V was pared by 0 bases and J by 1 base, with 7 bases between. Germline lookup yields CDR1 SEHNR and CDR2 FQNEAQ (reference sequence). The CDR3 sequence is CASSLAAGSGNTIYF. The CDR3 nucleotides are TGTGCCAGCAGCTTAGCAGCGGGTTCTGGAAACACCATATATTTT.

This clonotype was recorded once. The CDR3 DNA is TGTGCCAGCAGAGGACTCGCCAACTATGGCTACACCTTC. Encoded protein: CASRGLANYGYTF. J is TRBJ1-2 and V is TRBV12-3 or TRBV12-4; no clear D gene. V lost 6 bases and J 2 bases, leaving 10 bases between the germline ends. The CDR3 has 13 amino acids.

V gene TRBV29-1 combines with J gene TRBJ2-5, with no clear D. Trimming stripped 2 bases from V and 4 bases from J, with 17 bases between. The germline gives CDR1 SQVTM, CDR2 ANQGSEA. This CDR3 spans 15 amino acids. The DNA for the CDR3 is TGCAGCGTTGAAACCCACCTTTCGGGCGGAGAGACCCAGTACTTC. It is translated as CSVETHLSGGETQYF.

The V and J genes are TRBV4-1 and TRBJ2-7, with D perhaps TRBD2 (5 bases). Deletions cut 4 bases from V and 1 base from J, with 14 bases between. The germline CDR1 and CDR2 sequences are MGHRA and YSYEKL. The CDR3 spans 15 residues. CDR3 nucleotide sequence: TGCGCCAGCAGCCCGAAGGCTAGCAGTTCCTACGAGCAGTACTTC. This translates into CASSPKASSSYEQYF.

The chain joins TRBV12-3 or TRBV12-4 to TRBJ2-3; TRBD2 aligns across 14 bases. This CDR3 is built from 16 residues. The ends lost 5 bases at V and 4 bases at J; junction bases unmatched: 5. CDR3 DNA: TGTGCCAGCAGTGCCGGACTAGCGGGAGGTTCAGATACGCAGTATTTT. Its translation is CASSAGLAGGSDTQYF.

This clonotype was detected many times. The V gene is TRBV4-3, the J gene TRBJ2-1; D is unresolved. V was clipped by 0 bases and J by 8 bases, with 11 bases between them. From germline, CDR1 is LGHNA and CDR2 YSLEER. CDR3 length: 14 amino acids. The CDR3, as DNA: TGCGCCAGCAGCCAAGATCCCAATAGCTATGAGCAGTTCTTC. Protein sequence: CASSQDPNSYEQFF.

This clonotype was counted many times. This rearrangement joins TRBV30 to TRBJ1-2; 7 bases align to TRBD1. The V gene end was trimmed by 3 bases and the J gene end by 0 bases; junction bases not matched to a gene: 4. Per the germline V gene, CDR1 is GTSNPN and CDR2 is SVGIG (reference sequence). The CDR3 has 14 amino acids. The CDR3 DNA reads as TGTGCCTGGAGCACAGGGGCCTCTAACTATGGCTACACCTTC. Its protein is CAWSTGASNYGYTF.

The chain links TRBV7-9 to TRBJ1-6, with 7 bases matching TRBD1. CDR3 length: 14 residues. CDR1 SEHNR and CDR2 FQNEAQ come from the germline V gene (reference sequence). The junction had 1 base not matched to a gene; V was cut back by 1 base and J by 7 bases. The CDR3 region has the DNA TGTGCCAGCAGCTTAGTGACAGGGAATTCACCCCTCCACTTT. Its protein product is CASSLVTGNSPLHF.